The clone carrying this TCR beta chain came up a few times. The CDR3 contains 11 residues. Germline CDR1 is SGHNT and CDR2 is YYREEE (reference sequence). V lost 2 bases to trimming and J lost 5 bases, with 2 bases between them. RNA, at 0.5 to 1 ug, was reverse transcribed with random hexamers. TCRdb independently ran MiXCR on the immunoSEQ multiplex PCR reads; one entry per CDR3 protein. The table has over 100,000 distinct CDR3 sequences, 95% to 96% seen once. The sample originates from a study of CD8 T cells in Susac syndrome. FACS was used to enrich TEMRA cells, whereas the CD8+ and CD4+ T cells were obtained by negative isolation.

Sequenced sample: CD4+ T cells from PBMCs. The receptor was derived from a human donor with Susac syndrome. V gene TRBV5-4 combines with J gene TRBJ2-1; D not certain. CDR3 sequence reads: CASSFDNEQFF. The DNA for the CDR3 is TGTGCCAGCAGCTTTGACAATGAGCAGTTCTTC.